This passage covers 20 T cell receptor beta chains from one sample sequenced in a study of cytomegalovirus exposure and HLA in healthy donors (dated by TCRdb to the late 2010s). Preparation of the library involved the immunoSEQ multiplex PCR assay. Here the immuneACCESS table is served through TCRdb, limited to in-frame sequences with V and J called. Missing clones are a known gap in these copies; in checked studies unresolved V genes cover under half, and the rest lacks a known reason. This sample comprises about 73,000 clones, around 90% of them detected only once. The top ten constitute 3.8% of the sample. Sequenced: PBMCs. These receptors all come from a woman between 18 and 29 years old in good health and CMV-seropositive.

This clone was counted between two and nine times. This rearrangement joins TRBV19 to TRBJ1-1; D perhaps matches TRBD1 (5 bases). The CDR3 covers 15 residues. The germline CDR1 and CDR2 sequences are LNHDA and SQIVND (reference sequence). V was cut by 5 bases and J by 0 bases, with 13 bases left in between. CDR3 coding DNA: TGTGCCAGTAGTTCAAACCTAGGGGTGAACACTGAAGCTTTCTTT. Translation: CASSSNLGVNTEAFF. The full variable domain, its missing parts supplied by reference TRBV19 and TRBJ1-1, is DGGITQSPKYLFRKEGQNVTLSCEQNLNHDAMYWYRQDPGQGLRLIYYSQIVNDFQKGDIAEGYSVSREKKESFPLTVTSAQKNPTAFYLCASSSNLGVNTEAFFGQGTRLTVV.

CDR3 in DNA: TGTGCCAGCAGCTCACTCCGGGGGGGCTACAATGAGCAGTTCTTC. Amino acid sequence: CASSSLRGGYNEQFF. The chain carries TRBV11-2 and TRBJ2-1; 8 positions agree with TRBD2. This CDR3 is 15 amino acids long. Germline CDR1 is SGHAT and CDR2 is FQNNGV. The J segment lost 3 bases and the V segment lost 4 bases, leaving 5 bases of the junction unmatched.

The V call is TRBV19, the J call TRBJ2-7; TRBD2 aligns across 8 bases. V dropped 3 bases and J dropped 6; count of bases not matched to a gene: 7. Germline loops: CDR1 LNHDA, CDR2 SQIVND (reference sequence). This CDR3 region has 14 residues. The DNA of the CDR3 is TGTGCCAGTAGTATCCGGGAGGGGGAAACCGAGCAGTACTTC. Its translation: CASSIREGETEQYF.

The chain links TRBV6-6 to TRBJ1-2, with 9 bases matching TRBD1. V trimming: 5 bases; J trimming: 4 bases; junction bases outside the gene matches: 5. The CDR3 contains 14 residues. The germline gives CDR1 MNHNY, CDR2 SVGAGI (reference sequence). The CDR3 DNA sequence: TGTGCCAGCAGTCCCTTACAGGGGGCCTATGGCTACACCTTC. Protein: CASSPLQGAYGYTF.

This chain links TRBV4-3 with TRBJ2-7, with unresolved D. V shed 0 bases and J shed 6 bases, with 12 bases lying between them. This CDR3 region has 14 residues. Germline V gene sequence: CDR1 LGHNA, CDR2 YSLEER. The CDR3: CASSQEEAGTEQYF. In DNA, the CDR3 is TGCGCCAGCAGCCAAGAAGAGGCCGGTACCGAGCAGTACTTC.

On this clone: Being one base from a much bigger clone, this may be a read error. The V and J genes are TRBV6-5 and TRBJ2-3; D remains ambiguous. The germline CDR1 and CDR2 sequences are MNHEY and SVGAGI. The CDR3 has 13 residues. V was trimmed by 5 bases and J by 0 bases, leaving 6 bases between them. The CDR3, as DNA: TGTGCCAGCAGTCGTACTAGCACAGATACGCAGTATTTT. Protein: CASSRTSTDTQYF.

In the case of this clone: One end of the junction does not line up with germline, which may come from a read error. The genes are TRBV15 and TRBJ2-5; 7 bases match TRBD1. Germline CDR1 and CDR2: LNHNV and YYDKDF (reference sequence). The CDR3 sequence is 13 residues long. CDR3 protein: CATSGDREETQYF. CDR3 bases: TGTGCCACCAGCGGAGACAGGGAAGAGACCCAGTACTTC.

This chain connects TRBV10-3 to TRBJ2-2, with 12 bases identical to TRBD2. The CDR3 runs 17 residues. V shed 3 bases and J 2 bases; nucleotides not matched to a gene: 4. The V gene's germline CDR1 is ENHRY and CDR2 SYGVKD. The CDR3 nucleotides are TGTGCCATCAGTGATCCGACTAGCGGGAGTAACACCGGGGAGCTGTTTTTT. This gives the protein CAISDPTSGSNTGELFF.

The rearrangement joins TRBV11-2 to TRBJ2-1, with D perhaps TRBD2 (5 bases). Germline-derived CDR1 and CDR2 are SGHAT and FQNNGV. V lost 2 bases and J lost 4, with 21 bases in between. This CDR3 contains 18 residues. CDR3 protein: CASSLTHALGETYNEQFF. The CDR3 DNA reads as TGTGCCAGCAGCTTAACCCACGCTTTGGGAGAGACTTACAATGAGCAGTTCTTC.

The chain carries TRBV27 and TRBJ1-5; possibly TRBD1 for D (6 bases). The V and J ends lost 3 bases and 4 bases respectively, with 10 bases between them. The CDR3 extends over 14 amino acids. Germline CDR1 is MNHEY and CDR2 is SMNVEV (reference sequence). The CDR3: CASSFRGGNQPQHF. Written as DNA, the CDR3 is TGTGCCAGCAGTTTCAGGGGTGGGAATCAGCCCCAGCATTTT.

The chain employs TRBV19 and TRBJ1-5; possible D gene TRBD1, 5 bases. This CDR3 is 15 amino acids long. Germline CDR1 and CDR2: LNHDA and SQIVND (reference sequence). Trimming pared 1 base from V and 6 bases from J, leaving 13 bases between. The CDR3 DNA reads TGTGCCAGTAGTATAGGATGGAGGGGTCGTCAGCCCCAGCATTTT. Protein sequence: CASSIGWRGRQPQHF.

This chain links TRBV7-2 with TRBJ1-2, with a weak D call TRBD1 (6 bases). The CDR3 runs to 16 residues. Germline V gene sequence: CDR1 SGHTA, CDR2 FQGNSA. V was trimmed by 0 bases and J by 8 bases, leaving 19 bases between them. DNA for the CDR3: TGTGCCAGCAGCTTAGCGAGCCAAGACAGGATTGGAGGCTACACCTTC. Its protein product is CASSLASQDRIGGYTF.

This chain links TRBV15 with TRBJ1-6; the D is unclear. V was pared by 0 bases and J by 10 bases, with 10 bases between. CDR1 is LNHNV, CDR2 YYDKDF, per germline (reference sequence). The CDR3 is 14 residues long. Here the CDR3 reads CATSRDFEESPLHF. DNA for the CDR3: TGTGCCACCAGCAGAGATTTTGAGGAGTCACCCCTCCACTTT.

This chain connects TRBV5-6 to TRBJ1-2; D might be TRBD1 (5 bases). V was shortened by 3 bases and J by 0 bases, with 15 bases between the two germline ends. In germline, CDR1 is SGHDT, CDR2 YYEEEE. The CDR3 totals 16 residues. CDR3 sequence reads: CASSSLRGGANYGYTF. The DNA for the CDR3 is TGTGCCAGCAGCTCTTTGAGGGGCGGGGCTAACTATGGCTACACCTTC.

CDR3 bases: TGTGCCAGCTCACCGTCGACTAGCCCCCACGAGCAGTACTTC. Translated, it gives CASSPSTSPHEQYF. The V and J genes are TRBV18 and TRBJ2-7; 7 positions match TRBD2. The germline V gene has CDR1 KGHSH and CDR2 LQKENI. This CDR3 region has 14 residues. V shed 3 bases and J 5 bases; nucleotides not matched to a gene: 7. Full variable domain (missing parts from reference TRBV18 and TRBJ2-7): NAGVMQNPRHLVRRRGQEARLRCSPMKGHSHVYWYRQLPEEGLKFMVYLQKENIIDESGMPKERFSAEFPKEGPSILRIQQVVRGDSAAYFCASSPSTSPHEQYFGPGTRLTVT.

This clone was detected only once. The V gene is TRBV7-2, the J gene TRBJ2-1; 8 bases line up with TRBD2. The CDR3 consists of 15 residues. Germline values: CDR1 SGHTA, CDR2 FQGNSA. The J segment lost 4 bases and the V segment lost 4 bases, leaving 6 bases of the junction unmatched. The CDR3 is CASSWGTSLYNEQFF. The CDR3 DNA sequence: TGTGCCAGCAGCTGGGGGACTAGTCTGTACAATGAGCAGTTCTTC. Full variable domain (outside the CDR3, taken from reference TRBV7-2 and TRBJ2-1): GAGVSQSPSNKVTEKGKDVELRCDPISGHTALYWYRQSLGQGLEFLIYFQGNSAPDKSGLPSDRFSAERTGGSVSTLTIQRTQQEDSAVYLCASSWGTSLYNEQFFGPGTRLTVL.

In this sample, this clone turned up once. The chain carries TRBV9 and TRBJ1-1; perhaps TRBD1 as D (5 bases). The CDR3 loop spans 14 amino acids. Looked up from germline, CDR1 is SGDLS and CDR2 is YYNGEE. V dropped 0 bases and J dropped 4 bases, with 10 bases sitting between them. The CDR3 DNA reads as TGTGCCAGCAGCGTAGGGAGGGGACGCACTGAAGCTTTCTTT. This encodes CASSVGRGRTEAFF. The full variable domain, with the rest looked up from reference TRBV9 and TRBJ1-1, is DSGVTQTPKHLITATGQRVTLRCSPRSGDLSVYWYQQSLDQGLQFLIQYYNGEERAKGNILERFSAQQFPDLHSELNLSSLELGDSALYFCASSVGRGRTEAFFGQGTRLTVV.

Remarks on this clone: The junction differs from germline at one of its ends, possibly a read error. This chain joins TRBV7-7 and TRBJ2-1; 9 bases agree with TRBD1. CDR3 length: 18 amino acids. CDR1 SSHAT and CDR2 FNYEAQ come from the germline V gene (reference sequence). CDR3 DNA sequence: TGTGCTAGCAGCTTAGCGTTTGTCGGGACAGGGATGTTGGATGAGCAGTTCTTC. Protein product: CASSLAFVGTGMLDEQFF.

The chain has TRBV30 and TRBJ2-3; the match to TRBD2 covers 7 bases. The germline V gene encodes CDR1 GTSNPN and CDR2 SVGIG (reference sequence). This CDR3 has 14 amino acids. Trimming at V came to 0 bases and at J to 4 bases, leaving 4 bases not matched to a gene. CDR3 DNA sequence: TGTGCCTGGAGTGTCCGGCTAGCGGCAGATACGCAGTATTTT. This translates into CAWSVRLAADTQYF.

The CDR3 nucleotides read TGTGCCAGCAGGGGGGACAGGGGGCGGAACACTGAAGCTTTCTTT. Its protein is CASRGDRGRNTEAFF. This chain connects TRBV6-5 to TRBJ1-1; 12 positions agree with TRBD1. With 6 bases clipped from V and 1 base from J, the junction kept 3 bases outside the gene matches. The CDR3 covers 15 residues. Per germline, CDR1 MNHEY and CDR2 SVGAGI.